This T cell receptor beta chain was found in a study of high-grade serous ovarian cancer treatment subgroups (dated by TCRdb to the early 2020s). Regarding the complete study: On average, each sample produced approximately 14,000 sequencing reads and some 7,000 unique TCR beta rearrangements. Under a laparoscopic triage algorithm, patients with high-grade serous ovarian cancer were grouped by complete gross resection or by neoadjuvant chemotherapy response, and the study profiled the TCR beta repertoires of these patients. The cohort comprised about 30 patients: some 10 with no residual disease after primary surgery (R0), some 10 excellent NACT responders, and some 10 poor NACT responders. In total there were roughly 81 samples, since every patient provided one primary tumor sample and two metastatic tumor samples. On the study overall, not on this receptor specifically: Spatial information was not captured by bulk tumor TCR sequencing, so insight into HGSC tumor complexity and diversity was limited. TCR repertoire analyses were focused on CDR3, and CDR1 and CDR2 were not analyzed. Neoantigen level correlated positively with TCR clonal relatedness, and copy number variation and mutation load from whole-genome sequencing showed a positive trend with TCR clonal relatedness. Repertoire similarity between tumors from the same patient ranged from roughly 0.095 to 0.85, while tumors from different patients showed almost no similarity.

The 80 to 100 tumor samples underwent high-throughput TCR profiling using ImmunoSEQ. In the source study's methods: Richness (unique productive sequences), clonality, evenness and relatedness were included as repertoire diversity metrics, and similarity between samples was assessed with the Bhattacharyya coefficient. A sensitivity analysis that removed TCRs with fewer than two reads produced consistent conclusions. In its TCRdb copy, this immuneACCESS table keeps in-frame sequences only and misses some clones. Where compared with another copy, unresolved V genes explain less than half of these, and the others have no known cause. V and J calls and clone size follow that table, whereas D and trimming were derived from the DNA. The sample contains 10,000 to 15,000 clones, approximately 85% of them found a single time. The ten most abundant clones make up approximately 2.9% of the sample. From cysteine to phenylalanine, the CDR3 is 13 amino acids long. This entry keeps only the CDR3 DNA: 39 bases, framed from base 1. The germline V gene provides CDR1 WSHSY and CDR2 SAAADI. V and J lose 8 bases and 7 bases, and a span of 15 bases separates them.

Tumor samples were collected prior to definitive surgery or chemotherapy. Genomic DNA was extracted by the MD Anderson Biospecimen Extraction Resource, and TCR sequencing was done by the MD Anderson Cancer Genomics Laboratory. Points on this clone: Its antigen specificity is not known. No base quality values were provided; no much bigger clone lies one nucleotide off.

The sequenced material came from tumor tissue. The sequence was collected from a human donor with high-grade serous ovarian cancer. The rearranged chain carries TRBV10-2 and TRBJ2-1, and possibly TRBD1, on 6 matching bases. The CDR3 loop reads CASGNNRENEQFF. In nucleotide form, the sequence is TGCGCCAGCGGTAACAACAGGGAAAATGAGCAGTTCTTC.